This TCR beta chain emerged from a study of blood T cell repertoires in COVID-19. The wider study: Acute and convalescent COVID-19 samples came from the United States, Italy and Spain.

In the authors' methods: Amplification from reference gene primers served as the basis for estimated nucleated cell counts. Profiling relied on immunoSEQ multiplex PCR, and the TCRdb table lists in-frame clones only, not all of them. V and J calls and clone size are as listed in that table; D and trimming were resolved from the DNA. The data contain some 530,000 clones, 80% to 90% of them singletons. The study recruited people aged roughly 18 to 89 years across approximately 25 US areas. Recovered Cohort 3 donors showed two negative PCRs, clearance, or symptom resolution. CDR3 length: 13 amino acids. The germline V and J ends were trimmed by 4 bases and 9 bases, with 15 bases remaining between them. Germline V lookup: CDR1 MNHEY, CDR2 SVGAGI.

This rearrangement joins TRBV6-5 to TRBJ1-1; D ambiguous. The sequencing sample was made of PBMCs or T cells enriched from blood (not recorded which). The clonotype comes from a woman aged 55-75 years who had recovered from COVID-19. DNA of the CDR3: TGTGCCAGCAGTTCAAGAACAGACCGGAAAGCTTTCTTT. Protein product: CASSSRTDRKAFF.